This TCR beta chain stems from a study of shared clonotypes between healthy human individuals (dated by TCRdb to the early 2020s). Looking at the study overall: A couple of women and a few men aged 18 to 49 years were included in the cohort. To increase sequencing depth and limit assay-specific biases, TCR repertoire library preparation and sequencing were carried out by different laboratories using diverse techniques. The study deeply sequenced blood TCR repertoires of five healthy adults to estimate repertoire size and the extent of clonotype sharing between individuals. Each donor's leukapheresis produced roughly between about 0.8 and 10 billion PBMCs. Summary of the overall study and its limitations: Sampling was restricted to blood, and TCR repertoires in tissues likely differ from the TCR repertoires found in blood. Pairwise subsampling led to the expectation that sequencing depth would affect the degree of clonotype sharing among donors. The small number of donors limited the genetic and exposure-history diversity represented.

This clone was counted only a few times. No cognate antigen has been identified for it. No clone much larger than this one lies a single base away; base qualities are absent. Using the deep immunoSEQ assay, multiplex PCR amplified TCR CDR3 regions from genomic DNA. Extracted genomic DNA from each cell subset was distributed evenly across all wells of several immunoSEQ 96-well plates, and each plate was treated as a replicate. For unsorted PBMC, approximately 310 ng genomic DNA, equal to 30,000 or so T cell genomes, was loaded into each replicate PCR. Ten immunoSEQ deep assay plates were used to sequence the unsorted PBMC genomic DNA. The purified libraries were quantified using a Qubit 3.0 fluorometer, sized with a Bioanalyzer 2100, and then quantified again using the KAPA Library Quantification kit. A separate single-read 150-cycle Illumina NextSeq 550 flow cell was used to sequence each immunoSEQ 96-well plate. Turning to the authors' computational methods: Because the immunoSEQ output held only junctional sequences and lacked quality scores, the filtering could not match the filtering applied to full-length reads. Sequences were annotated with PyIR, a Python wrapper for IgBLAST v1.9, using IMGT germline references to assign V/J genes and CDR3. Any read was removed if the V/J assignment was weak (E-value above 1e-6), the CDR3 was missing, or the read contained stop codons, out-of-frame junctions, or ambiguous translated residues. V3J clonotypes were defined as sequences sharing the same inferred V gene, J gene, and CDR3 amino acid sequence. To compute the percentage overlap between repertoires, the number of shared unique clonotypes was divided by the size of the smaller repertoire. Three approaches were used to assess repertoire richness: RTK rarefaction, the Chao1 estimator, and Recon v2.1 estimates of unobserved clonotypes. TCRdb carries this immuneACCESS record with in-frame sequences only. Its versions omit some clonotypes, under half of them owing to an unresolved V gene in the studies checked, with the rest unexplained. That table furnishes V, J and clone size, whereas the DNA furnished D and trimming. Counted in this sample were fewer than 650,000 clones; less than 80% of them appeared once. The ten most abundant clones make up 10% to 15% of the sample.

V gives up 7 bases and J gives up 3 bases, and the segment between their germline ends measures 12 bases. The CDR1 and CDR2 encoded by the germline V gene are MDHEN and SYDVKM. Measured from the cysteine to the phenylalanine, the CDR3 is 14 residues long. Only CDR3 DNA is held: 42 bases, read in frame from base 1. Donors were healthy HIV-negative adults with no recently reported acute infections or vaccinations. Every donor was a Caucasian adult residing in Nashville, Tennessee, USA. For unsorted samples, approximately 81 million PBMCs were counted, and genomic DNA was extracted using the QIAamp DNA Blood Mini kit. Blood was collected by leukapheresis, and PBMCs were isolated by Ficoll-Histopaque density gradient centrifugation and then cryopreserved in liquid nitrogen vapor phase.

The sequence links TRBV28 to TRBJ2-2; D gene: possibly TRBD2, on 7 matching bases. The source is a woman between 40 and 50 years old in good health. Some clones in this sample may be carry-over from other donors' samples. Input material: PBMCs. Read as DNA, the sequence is TGTGCCAGCAAGCTAGGGGGGGACACCGGGGAGCTGTTTTTT. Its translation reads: CASKLGGDTGELFF.